This is a list of T cell receptor beta chains from one sample in a study of cytomegalovirus exposure and HLA in healthy donors. The method was immunoSEQ multiplex PCR; TCRdb's version includes in-frame clones alone and lacks a portion of them. Among 120,000 or so clones listed, approximately 87% were seen once. The sequenced sample consisted of PBMCs. Receptors originate from a man aged 18-30 years in good health and CMV-seropositive. CDR3s include the opening cysteine and the closing phenylalanine or tryptophan. The D gene is left open where the match is weak. Rows may omit the clone size; those that give it use once, few, many or a size class.

NA TRBJ1-5 NA TRBV5-8 TGTGCCCCCCCCAGGGCAGGGCCGCATCAGCCCCAGCATTTT CAPPRAGPHQPQHF
NA TRBJ2-1 once TRBV19 TGTGCCAGTAGTATAGATTATAATGAGCAGTTCTTC CASSIDYNEQFF
NA TRBJ2-2 NA TRBV19 TGTGCCAGTAGTTCTACCACCGGGGAGCTGTTTTTT CASSSTTGELFF
TRBD2 TRBJ2-3 few TRBV5-1 TGCGCCAGCAGCCTCCGGGGCTTAGCGGGGGATAGCACAGATACGCAGTATTTT CASSLRGLAGDSTDTQYF
NA TRBJ2-6 NA TRBV19 TGTGCCAGTAATCGGGGTACCGACGTCCTGGCTTTC CASNRGTDVLAF
NA TRBJ1-5 NA TRBV27 TGTGCCAGCAGTTTATCCGGGGGCAATCAGCCCCAGCATTTT CASSLSGGNQPQHF
TRBD2 TRBJ2-1 NA TRBV5-4 TGTGCCAGCAGCTTGGTAGCGGGGGGATACAATGAGCAGTTCTTC CASSLVAGGYNEQFF
NA TRBJ1-1 NA TRBV18 TGTGCCAGCTCAACAACGGACACCCAGAACACTGAAGCTTTCTTT CASSTTDTQNTEAFF
NA TRBJ2-7 NA TRBV2 TGTGCCAGCGGCCGAGGCAGGGGTTCCTACGAGCAGTACTTC CASGRGRGSYEQYF
NA TRBJ2-2 NA TRBV5-4 TGTGCCAGCAAGACAGGAAACACCGGGGAGCTGTTTTTT CASKTGNTGELFF
TRBD2 TRBJ2-7 NA TRBV4-2 TGTGCCAGCAGCCAAGAAGGGCTAGCGGCCTATTCTGGCGAGCAGTACTTC CASSQEGLAAYSGEQYF
TRBD1 TRBJ2-7 NA TRBV4-1 TGCGCCAGCAGCCAAAACAGGGGTAGCTACGAGCAGTACTTC CASSQNRGSYEQYF
TRBD1 TRBJ1-3 NA TRBV14 TGTGCCAGCAGCCCCCGGACAGGGGGCTCTGGAAACACCATATATTTT CASSPRTGGSGNTIYF
TRBD1 TRBJ1-2 NA TRBV27 TGTGCCAGCAGTTTATATCCAGGACAGGGGGCCAATGGCTACACCTTC CASSLYPGQGANGYTF
NA TRBJ1-1 NA TRBV5-1 TGCGCCAGCAGGAGACAGGTGAACACTGAAGCTTTCTTT CASRRQVNTEAFF
TRBD2 TRBJ2-3 NA TRBV5-1 TGCGCCAGCAGGGCCAATCCGGAAGCGGGGGGTAAGAATACGCAGTATTTT CASRANPEAGGKNTQYF
NA TRBJ1-2 NA TRBV28 TGTGCCAGCAGTATACAGTTTAACTATGGCTACACCTTC CASSIQFNYGYTF
TRBD2 TRBJ2-1 few TRBV6-5 TGTGCCAGCAGTTACGGGTCGGGGGGGGGCTACAATGAGCAGTTCTTC CASSYGSGGGYNEQFF
TRBD1 TRBJ1-1 NA TRBV7-9 TGTGCCAGCAACGGACAGGGAAACACTGAAGCTTTCTTT CASNGQGNTEAFF
NA TRBJ1-4 NA TRBV14 TGTGCCAGCAGCCAAGGGGGAGTTTACGATGAAAAACTGTTTTTT CASSQGGVYDEKLFF
NA TRBJ2-5 once TRBV7-9 TGTGCCAGCAGCGCCGACCCGGGACTTTGGTACTTC CASSADPGLWYF
TRBD1 TRBJ1-4 NA TRBV30 TGTGCCTGGAGACGGGACAGGGGGCTCATAACTAATGAAAAACTGTTTTTT CAWRRDRGLITNEKLFF
NA TRBJ1-1 NA TRBV28 TGTGCCAGCAGTCCGGTGATGAACACTGAAGCTTTCTTT CASSPVMNTEAFF
NA TRBJ1-1 NA TRBV19 TGTGCCAGTACCCAGGGAGGGGTGGCTGAAGCTTTCTTT CASTQGGVAEAFF
TRBD1 TRBJ1-3 NA TRBV11-2 TGTGCCAGCAGCTCGGGACAGATCTCTGGAAACACCATATATTTT CASSSGQISGNTIYF
NA TRBJ2-5 NA TRBV29-1 TGCAGCGTCGAATCTGCGATGGGCAGGGGTTCCCAAGAGACCCAGTACTTC CSVESAMGRGSQETQYF
NA TRBJ2-7 once TRBV5-1 TGCGCCAGCAGCTTTATTCGAGGATCCTACGAGCAGTACTTC CASSFIRGSYEQYF
TRBD2 TRBJ2-5 NA TRBV7-9 TGTGCCAGCAGCTTAGCGACTAGCGGGGGGTCCGAGACCCAGTACTTC CASSLATSGGSETQYF
TRBD1 TRBJ2-2 NA TRBV7-9 TGTGCCAGCAGACCGACAGGGTCCGGGGAGCTGTTTTTT CASRPTGSGELFF
NA TRBJ1-4 NA TRBV6-5 TGTGCCAGCAACCGGGGAGGGGATAATGAAAAACTGTTTTTT CASNRGGDNEKLFF
NA TRBJ2-2 NA TRBV5-1 TGCGCCAGCAGCATCCTCACACCGACCGGGGAGCTGTTTTTT CASSILTPTGELFF
TRBD1 TRBJ2-7 NA TRBV14 TGTGCCAGCAGCCAATACCTGGGACAGGGGACATACGAGCAGTACTTC CASSQYLGQGTYEQYF
TRBD1 TRBJ2-7 NA TRBV6-5 TGTGCCAGCAGCAGACAGGGGGCCCACGAGCAGTACTTC CASSRQGAHEQYF
TRBD1 TRBJ1-6 NA TRBV27 TGTGCCAGCAACCCGACAGGGAAGGGTTCACCCCTCCACTTT CASNPTGKGSPLHF
NA TRBJ1-5 few TRBV6-1 TGTGCCAGCAGTGAAACTTATTTCTTGAATCAGCCCCAGCATTTT CASSETYFLNQPQHF
TRBD2 TRBJ2-1 NA TRBV2 TGTGCCAGCCCCCGGGGGGGCAGGAACAATGAGCAGTTCTTC CASPRGGRNNEQFF
TRBD2 TRBJ2-5 NA TRBV2 TGTGCCAGCAGCCTTAACTTTCCGGGACTAGCGGGGGGGAAAGAGACCCAGTACTTC CASSLNFPGLAGGKETQYF
TRBD1 TRBJ1-2 few TRBV5-6 TGTGCCAGCAGCTTGGGGGGACAGGATCTCTATGGCTACACCTTC CASSLGGQDLYGYTF
TRBD1 TRBJ1-2 NA TRBV6-1 TGTGCCAGCAGTCAACGGTGGGACAGCAACTATGGCTACACCTTC CASSQRWDSNYGYTF
TRBD1 TRBJ1-1 once TRBV6-5 TGTGCCAGCAGTTATGGGGGACAGATCTTCAACACTGAAGCTTTCTTT CASSYGGQIFNTEAFF
TRBD1 TRBJ1-6 NA TRBV7-8 TGTGCCAGCAGCTTCGATGGGGACAGAAATTCACCCCTCCACTTT CASSFDGDRNSPLHF
TRBD2 TRBJ2-2 NA TRBV6-6 TGTGCCAGCAGTTACGGGGGGGACGGGGAGCTGTTTTTT CASSYGGDGELFF
NA TRBJ1-6 NA TRBV29-1 TGCAGCTTCCGACAGGAGTATAATTCACCCCTCCACTTT CSFRQEYNSPLHF
NA TRBJ2-5 NA TRBV30 TGTGCCCTCCAGGGTGGGGCAGAGACCCAGTACTTC CALQGGAETQYF
NA TRBJ2-7 NA TRBV28 TGTGCCACGGACAGTCCCTACGAGCAGTACTTC CATDSPYEQYF
NA TRBJ2-7 NA TRBV19 TGTGCCAGTAGTATCTCCCAGGGACTCGACGAGCAGTACTTC CASSISQGLDEQYF
TRBD1 TRBJ1-1 NA TRBV2 TGTGCCGGTGACAGGGCGGGCACTGAAGCTTTCTTT CAGDRAGTEAFF
NA TRBJ1-1 NA TRBV12-5 TGTGCTAGTGCTGCAGGGAACACTGAAGCTTTCTTT CASAAGNTEAFF
NA TRBJ2-2 NA TRBV28 TGTGCCAGCAGATATGGGCCCGCGAACACCGGGGAGCTGTTTTTT CASRYGPANTGELFF
NA TRBJ2-3 NA TRBV29-1 TGCAGCGAGATCGGGGAGAGCACAGATACGCAGTATTTT CSEIGESTDTQYF